Listed here are 13 T cell receptor beta chains from one sample, sequenced in a study of CD8+CD57+ T cells in acquired aplastic anemia. Genomic DNA templated the TCR beta VDJ and CDR3 profiling. Via MiXCR, TCRdb re-called the reads, giving one row per CDR3 protein. The sample contains 150,000 to 200,000 distinct CDR3 sequences, 64% of which appear only once. The sample taken for sequencing was sorted CD4+, CD8+, or CD8+CD57+ T cells (not recorded which) from PBMCs. The origin of the receptors is a human donor with severe aplastic anemia or a healthy control (not recorded which).

This clonotype was found many times. The chain joins TRBV25-1 to TRBJ2-7; D possibly corresponds to TRBD1 (5 bases). This CDR3 is built from 12 residues. The germline V gene has CDR1 MGHDK and CDR2 SYGVNS. Trimming stripped 6 bases from V and 3 bases from J, with 9 bases between. The CDR3 bases are TGTGCCAGCAGCGCAGACAGCTACGAGCAGTACTTC. The encoded protein is CASSADSYEQYF.

This clonotype was found a few times. This chain joins TRBV7-6 and TRBJ2-7; D gene uncertain. The length of the CDR3 is 14 residues. V was clipped by 5 bases and J by 1 base, with 12 bases between them. From germline, CDR1 is SGHVS and CDR2 FNYEAQ. The CDR3 loop reads CASSATRISYEQYF. As DNA, the CDR3 is TGTGCCAGCAGCGCGACCAGGATTTCCTACGAGCAGTACTTC.

The V gene is TRBV14, the J gene TRBJ1-1; a weak D match, TRBD1 (5 bases). Germline V CDR1 and CDR2: SGHDN, FVKESK. V was cut by 4 bases and J by 8 bases, with 14 bases left in between. CDR3 size: 13 residues. This chain's CDR3 is CASSPYDRAEAFF. Written as DNA, the CDR3 is TGTGCCAGCAGCCCCTATGACAGAGCCGAAGCTTTCTTT.

The chain carries TRBV20-1 and TRBJ2-7; D call uncertain. Germline assignment: CDR1 DFQATT and CDR2 SNEGSKA (reference sequence). Trimming stripped 7 bases from V and 0 bases from J, with 13 bases between. The CDR3 runs 13 residues. CDR3 coding DNA: TGCAGTGGTATATGGGAAGGCTCCTACGAGCAGTACTTC. This gives the protein CSGIWEGSYEQYF.

In regard to this clonotype: The junction does not match germline at one end; this may be a read error. V is TRBV7-2 and J is TRBJ2-7; D tentatively fits TRBD1 or TRBD2 (6 bases each). Germline V gene sequence: CDR1 SGHTA, CDR2 FQGNSA. This CDR3 has 15 residues. The CDR3 loop reads CASSLAGGAIYEQHF. The CDR3 DNA follows: TGTGCCAGCAGCTTGGCCGGGGGCGCAATCTACGAGCAGCACTTC.

This chain connects TRBV4-1 to TRBJ1-2; D remains unclear. This CDR3 spans 15 amino acids. The germline V gene has CDR1 MGHRA and CDR2 YSYEKL. The V gene lost 0 bases and the J gene lost 7 bases, with 15 bases spanning the gap. CDR3 nucleotide sequence: TGCGCCAGCAGCCAAGATTTTGGGGTAGTCTCTGGCTACACCTTC. The encoded protein is CASSQDFGVVSGYTF.

The J gene is TRBJ1-2, the V gene TRBV28, with a tentative D call TRBD1 (5 bases). V shed 6 bases and J shed 4 bases, with 9 bases lying between them. The germline V gene has CDR1 MDHEN and CDR2 SYDVKM. CDR3 length equals 12 residues. CDR3 region: CASRPGTYGYTF. The CDR3, as DNA: TGTGCCAGCAGGCCAGGGACCTATGGCTACACCTTC.

The chain couples TRBV5-6 to TRBJ1-5, with D perhaps matching TRBD1 (6 bases). Germline V CDR1 and CDR2: SGHDT, YYEEEE. The CDR3 spans 16 residues. The V end lost 1 base, the J end lost 3 bases, and 14 bases lay between the germline ends. The CDR3 DNA sequence: TGTGCCAGCAGCTTGTGGGGTCAGGGGTACAATCAGCCCCAGCATTTT. Its translation: CASSLWGQGYNQPQHF.

The V gene is TRBV7-2, the J gene TRBJ1-6, with D unclear. Trimming removed 5 bases at V and 5 bases at J, with 7 bases between. Germline V gene data show CDR1 as SGHTA and CDR2 as FQGNSA. The CDR3 spans 13 residues. The CDR3 loop reads CASSAGDNSPLHF. The CDR3 coding sequence is TGTGCCAGCAGCGCAGGCGATAATTCACCCCTCCACTTT. Combining the CDR3 with reference TRBV7-2 and TRBJ1-6 gives the whole variable domain GAGVSQSPSNKVTEKGKDVELRCDPISGHTALYWYRQSLGQGLEFLIYFQGNSAPDKSGLPSDRFSAERTGGSVSTLTIQRTQQEDSAVYLCASSAGDNSPLHFGNGTRLTVT.

The chain recombines TRBV25-1 with TRBJ1-3; possibly TRBD1 for D (5 bases). V was pared by 0 bases and J by 5 bases, with 11 bases between. Germline CDR1 is MGHDK and CDR2 is SYGVNS. There are 15 residues in the CDR3. In DNA form, the CDR3 reads TGTGCCAGCAGTGAATATAAGGGGCCCCGAAACACCATATATTTT. Amino acids: CASSEYKGPRNTIYF.

The chain uses TRBV15 and TRBJ1-6; 7 bases align to TRBD1. Germline loops: CDR1 LNHNV, CDR2 YYDKDF (reference sequence). J was trimmed by 10 bases and V by 3 bases; bases with no gene match: 9. The CDR3 consists of 15 residues. The CDR3 region is CATSSRQGARSPLHF. CDR3 bases: TGTGCCACCAGCAGCCGACAGGGAGCCCGCTCACCCCTCCACTTT.

The chain links TRBV20-1 to TRBJ2-5; 13 nucleotides match TRBD2. The CDR3 extends over 15 amino acids. CDR1 DFQATT and CDR2 SNEGSKA come from the germline V gene (reference sequence). With V trimmed by 3 bases and J by 2 bases, 3 bases remained unmatched. The CDR3 spells CSASGTSGAQETQYF. CDR3 nucleotides: TGCAGTGCTAGTGGGACTAGCGGGGCTCAAGAGACCCAGTACTTC.

CDR3 in amino acids: CSVLTVATNEKLFF. The CDR3 DNA is TGCAGCGTTCTTACAGTCGCAACTAATGAAAAACTGTTTTTT. This chain joins TRBV29-1 and TRBJ1-4; no clear D gene. There are 14 residues in the CDR3. CDR1 and CDR2 (germline): SQVTM, ANQGSEA. V gave up 5 bases and J gave up 0 bases, with 10 bases separating them. Complete variable domain (other parts from reference TRBV29-1 and TRBJ1-4): SAVISQKPSRDICQRGTSLTIQCQVDSQVTMMFWYRQQPGQSLTLIATANQGSEATYESGFVIDKFPISRPNLTFSTLTVSNMSPEDSSIYLCSVLTVATNEKLFFGSGTQLSVL.